The entry below gives a single T cell receptor beta chain sequence along with its context. Its specificity is unknown. This sample was taken from a study of cytomegalovirus exposure and HLA in healthy donors. Study-wide results and limits: Most CMV-associated TCR beta chains were later found to appear HLA-restricted. Altogether, 170 or so TCR beta chains were recorded as cytomegalovirus-associated.

The CDR3 totals 14 residues. Germline V gene data show CDR1 as SGHVS and CDR2 as FNYEAQ. The ends were cut back, 6 bases at V and 7 bases at J, with 16 bases in the middle. Both 60 Vbeta primers and 13 Jbeta primers went into the PCR. Sequencing used immunoSEQ multiplex PCR; TCRdb keeps in-frame clones, though not all of them. The data show approximately 150,000 clones, about 72% seen once. Sequencing was performed on PBMCs. The chain links TRBV7-6 to TRBJ1-5; maybe TRBD1 (6 bases). The sequence was collected from a man under 40 in good health and CMV-seropositive. This chain's CDR3 is CASSQGGAGQPQHF. For the CDR3, the DNA is TGTGCCAGCAGTCAAGGGGGGGCCGGGCAGCCCCAGCATTTT.